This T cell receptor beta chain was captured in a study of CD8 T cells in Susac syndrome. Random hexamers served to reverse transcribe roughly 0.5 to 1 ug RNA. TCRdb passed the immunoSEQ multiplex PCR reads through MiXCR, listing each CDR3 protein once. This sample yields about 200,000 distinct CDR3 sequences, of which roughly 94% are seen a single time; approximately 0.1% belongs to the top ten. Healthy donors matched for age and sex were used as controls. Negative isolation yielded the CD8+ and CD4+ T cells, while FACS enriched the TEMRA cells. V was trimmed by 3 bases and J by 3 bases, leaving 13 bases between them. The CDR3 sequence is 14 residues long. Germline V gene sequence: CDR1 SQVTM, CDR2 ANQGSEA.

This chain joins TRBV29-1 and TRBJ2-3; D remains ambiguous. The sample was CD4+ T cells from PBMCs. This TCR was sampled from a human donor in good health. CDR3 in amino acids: CSVDSEGKTDTQYF. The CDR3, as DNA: TGCAGCGTTGATTCGGAAGGGAAGACAGATACGCAGTATTTT.